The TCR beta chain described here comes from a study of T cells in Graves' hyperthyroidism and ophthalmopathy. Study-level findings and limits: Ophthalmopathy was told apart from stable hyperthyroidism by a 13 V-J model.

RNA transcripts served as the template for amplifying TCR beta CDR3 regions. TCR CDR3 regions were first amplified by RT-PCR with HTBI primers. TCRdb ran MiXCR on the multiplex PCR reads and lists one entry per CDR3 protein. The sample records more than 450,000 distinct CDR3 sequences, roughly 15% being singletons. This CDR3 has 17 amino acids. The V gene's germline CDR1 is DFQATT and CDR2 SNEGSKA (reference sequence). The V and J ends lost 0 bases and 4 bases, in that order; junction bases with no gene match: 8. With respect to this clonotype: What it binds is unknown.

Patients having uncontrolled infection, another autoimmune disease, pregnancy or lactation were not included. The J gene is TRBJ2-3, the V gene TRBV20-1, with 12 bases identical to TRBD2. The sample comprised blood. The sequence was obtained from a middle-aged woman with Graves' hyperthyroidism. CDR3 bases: TGCAGTGCTAGAGATACTTTGACTAGCGGGAGTGCAGATACGCAGTATTTT. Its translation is CSARDTLTSGSADTQYF.